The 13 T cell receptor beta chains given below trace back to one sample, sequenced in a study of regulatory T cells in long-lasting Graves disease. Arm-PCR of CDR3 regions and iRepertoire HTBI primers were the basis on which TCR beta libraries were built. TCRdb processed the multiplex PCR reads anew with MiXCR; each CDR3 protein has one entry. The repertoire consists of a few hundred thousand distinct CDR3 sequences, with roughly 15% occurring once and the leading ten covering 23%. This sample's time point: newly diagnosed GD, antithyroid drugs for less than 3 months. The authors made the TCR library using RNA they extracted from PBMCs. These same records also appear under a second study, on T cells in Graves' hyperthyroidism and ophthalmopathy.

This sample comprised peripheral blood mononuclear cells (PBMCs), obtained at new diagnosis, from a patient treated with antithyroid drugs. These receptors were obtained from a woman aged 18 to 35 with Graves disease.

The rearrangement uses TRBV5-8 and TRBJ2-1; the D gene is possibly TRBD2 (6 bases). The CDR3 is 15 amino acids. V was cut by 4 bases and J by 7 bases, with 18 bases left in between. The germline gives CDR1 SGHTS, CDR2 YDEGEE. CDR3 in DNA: TGTGCCAGCAGCCGGGGGACCCTCAGCGGGAATGAGCAGTTCTTC. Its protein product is CASSRGTLSGNEQFF.

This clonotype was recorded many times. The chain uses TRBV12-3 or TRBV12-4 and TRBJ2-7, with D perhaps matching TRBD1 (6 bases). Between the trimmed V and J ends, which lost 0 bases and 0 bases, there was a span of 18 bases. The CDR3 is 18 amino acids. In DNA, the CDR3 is TGTGCCAGCAGTTTAGCGCTCTCGGACAGCGAGAGCTCCTACGAGCAGTACTTC. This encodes CASSLALSDSESSYEQYF.

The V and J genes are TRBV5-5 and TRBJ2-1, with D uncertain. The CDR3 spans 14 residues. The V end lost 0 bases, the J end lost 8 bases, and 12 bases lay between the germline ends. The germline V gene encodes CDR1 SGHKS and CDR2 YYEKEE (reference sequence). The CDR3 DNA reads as TGTGCCAGCAGCTTGGTTCAGATTTTGGATGAGCAGTTCTTC. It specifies CASSLVQILDEQFF.

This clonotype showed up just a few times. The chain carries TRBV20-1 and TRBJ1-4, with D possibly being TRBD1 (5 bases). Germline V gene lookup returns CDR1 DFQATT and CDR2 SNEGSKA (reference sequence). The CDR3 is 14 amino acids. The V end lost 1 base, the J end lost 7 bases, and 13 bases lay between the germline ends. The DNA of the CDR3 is TGCAGTGCTAGAGTAGGCAGGGCTGTTGAAAAACTGTTTTTT. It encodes CSARVGRAVEKLFF.

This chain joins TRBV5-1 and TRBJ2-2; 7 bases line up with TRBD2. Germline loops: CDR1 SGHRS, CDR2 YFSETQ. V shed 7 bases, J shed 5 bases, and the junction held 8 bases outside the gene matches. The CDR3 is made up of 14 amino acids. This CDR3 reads CASGEAGTTGELFF. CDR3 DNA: TGCGCCAGCGGCGAAGCGGGGACTACCGGGGAGCTGTTTTTT.

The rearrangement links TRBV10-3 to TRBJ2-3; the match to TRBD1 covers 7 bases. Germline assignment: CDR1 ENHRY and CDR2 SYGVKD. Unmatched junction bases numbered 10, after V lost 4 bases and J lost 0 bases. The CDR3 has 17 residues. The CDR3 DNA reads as TGTGCCATCAGTGTGGGGGACCGGGACAGTAGCACAGATACGCAGTATTTT. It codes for CAISVGDRDSSTDTQYF.

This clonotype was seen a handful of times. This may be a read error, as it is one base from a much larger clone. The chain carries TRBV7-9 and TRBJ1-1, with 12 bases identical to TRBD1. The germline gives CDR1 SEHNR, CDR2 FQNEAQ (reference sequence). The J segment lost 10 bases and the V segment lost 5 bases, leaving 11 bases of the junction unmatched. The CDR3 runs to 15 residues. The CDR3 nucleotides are TGTGCCAGCAGCCAGAAGGGACAGGGGGCGGAGGCAGCTTTCTTT. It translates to CASSQKGQGAEAAFF.

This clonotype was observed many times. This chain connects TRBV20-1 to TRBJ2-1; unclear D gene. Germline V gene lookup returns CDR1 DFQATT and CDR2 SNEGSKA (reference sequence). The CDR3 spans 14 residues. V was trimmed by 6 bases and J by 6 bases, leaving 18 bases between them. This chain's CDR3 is CSASRIPLSNEQFF. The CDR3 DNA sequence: TGCAGTGCCAGCAGAATCCCCCTTAGCAATGAGCAGTTCTTC.

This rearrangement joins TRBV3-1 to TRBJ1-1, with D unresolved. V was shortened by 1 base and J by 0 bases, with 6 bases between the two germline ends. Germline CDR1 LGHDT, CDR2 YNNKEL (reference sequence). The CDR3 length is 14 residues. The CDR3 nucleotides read TGTGCCAGCAGCCAAGGGGCTGTGAACACTGAAGCTTTCTTT. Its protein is CASSQGAVNTEAFF.

The CDR3 loop reads CATCRPYRGQMNTEAFF. The CDR3 bases are TGTGCCACCTGCCGGCCTTACAGGGGACAGATGAACACTGAAGCTTTCTTT. The V gene is TRBV6-1, the J gene TRBJ1-1; 7 nucleotides agree with TRBD1. The trim removed 10 bases at V and 0 bases at J, leaving 17 bases unmatched. Germline V gives CDR1 MNHNS, CDR2 SASEGT. The CDR3 is made up of 17 amino acids.

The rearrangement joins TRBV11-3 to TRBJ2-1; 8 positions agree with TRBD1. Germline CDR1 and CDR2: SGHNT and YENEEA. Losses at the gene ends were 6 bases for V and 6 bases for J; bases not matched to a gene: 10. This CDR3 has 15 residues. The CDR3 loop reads CASSRGQGLVNEQFF. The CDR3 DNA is TGTGCCAGCAGTCGCGGACAGGGCCTCGTCAATGAGCAGTTCTTC.

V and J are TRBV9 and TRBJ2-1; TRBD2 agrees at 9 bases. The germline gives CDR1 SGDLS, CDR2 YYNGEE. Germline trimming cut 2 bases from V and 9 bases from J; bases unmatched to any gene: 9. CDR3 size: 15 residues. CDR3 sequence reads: CASSVVAGVRFEQFF. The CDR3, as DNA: TGTGCCAGCAGCGTCGTAGCGGGAGTCAGGTTTGAGCAGTTCTTC.

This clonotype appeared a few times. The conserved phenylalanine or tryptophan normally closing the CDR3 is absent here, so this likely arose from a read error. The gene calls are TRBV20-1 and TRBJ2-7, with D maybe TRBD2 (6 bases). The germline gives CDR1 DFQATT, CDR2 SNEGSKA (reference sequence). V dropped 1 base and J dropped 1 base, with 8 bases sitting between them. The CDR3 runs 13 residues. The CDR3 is CSARGDLSYEQYL. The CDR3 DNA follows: TGCAGTGCTAGAGGGGACTTGTCCTACGAGCAGTACCTC.